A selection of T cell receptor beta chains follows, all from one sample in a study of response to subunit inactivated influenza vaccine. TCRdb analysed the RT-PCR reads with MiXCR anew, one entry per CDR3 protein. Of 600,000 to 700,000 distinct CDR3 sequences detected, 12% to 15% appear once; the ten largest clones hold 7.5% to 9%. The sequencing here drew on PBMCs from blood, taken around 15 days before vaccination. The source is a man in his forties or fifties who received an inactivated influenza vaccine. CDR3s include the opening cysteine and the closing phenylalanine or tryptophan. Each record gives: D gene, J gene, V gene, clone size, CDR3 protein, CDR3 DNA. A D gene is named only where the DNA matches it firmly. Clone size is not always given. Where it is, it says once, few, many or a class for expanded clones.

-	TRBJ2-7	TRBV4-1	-	CASSAGTRGYEQYF	TGCGCCAGCAGCGCCGGTACTAGAGGATACGAGCAGTACTTC
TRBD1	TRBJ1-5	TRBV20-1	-	CSARSGTDSNQPQHF	TGCAGTGCTCGTTCCGGGACAGATAGCAATCAGCCCCAGCATTTT
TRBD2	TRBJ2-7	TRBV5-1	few	CASSVGGSGVLYEQYF	TGCGCCAGCAGCGTGGGGGGTAGCGGGGTGCTCTACGAGCAGTACTTC
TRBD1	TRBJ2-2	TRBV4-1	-	CASSQSDRGATGELFF	TGCGCCAGCAGCCAAAGCGACAGGGGGGCTACCGGGGAGCTGTTTTTT
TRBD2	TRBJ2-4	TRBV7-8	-	CASSSGGGRQNIQYF	TGTGCCAGCAGCTCGGGGGGGGGCAGACAAAACATTCAGTACTTC
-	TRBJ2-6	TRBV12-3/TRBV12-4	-	CASREDSAGANVLTF	TGTGCCAGCAGGGAGGACAGCGCTGGGGCCAACGTCCTGACTTTC
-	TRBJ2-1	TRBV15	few	CATSRVGGPYNEQFF	TGTGCCACCAGCAGAGTTGGGGGACCATACAATGAGCAGTTCTTC
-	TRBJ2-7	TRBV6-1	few	CASSTRMDRGHEQYF	TGTGCCAGCAGCACCAGGATGGACCGGGGGCACGAGCAGTACTTC
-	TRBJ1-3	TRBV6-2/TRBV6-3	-	CASRRQGNGNTIYF	TGTGCCAGCAGACGTCAGGGGAATGGAAACACCATATATTTT
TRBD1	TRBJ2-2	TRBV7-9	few	CASSMGQGSTGELFF	TGTGCCAGCAGCATGGGACAGGGGAGCACCGGGGAGCTGTTTTTT
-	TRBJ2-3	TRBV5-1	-	CASRGLADSTDTQYF	TGCGCCAGCAGGGGGCTAGCAGATAGCACAGATACGCAGTATTTT
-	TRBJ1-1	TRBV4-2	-	CASSQELTLNTEAFF	TGTGCCAGCAGCCAAGAGCTCACCTTGAACACTGAAGCTTTCTTT
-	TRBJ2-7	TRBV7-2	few	CASSLNANSYEQYF	TGTGCCAGCAGCTTAAACGCCAACTCCTACGAGCAGTACTTC
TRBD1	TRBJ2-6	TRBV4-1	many	CASSQLEQGGSGANVLTF	TGCGCCAGCAGCCAGCTCGAACAGGGGGGCTCTGGGGCCAACGTCCTGACTTTC
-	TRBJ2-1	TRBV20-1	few	CSARDIGDGSSYNEQFF	TGCAGTGCTAGAGATATCGGGGACGGGAGCTCCTACAATGAGCAGTTCTTC
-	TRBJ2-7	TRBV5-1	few	CASSINSGAVGEQYF	TGCGCCAGCAGCATTAATAGCGGAGCCGTTGGGGAGCAGTACTTC
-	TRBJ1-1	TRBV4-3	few	CASSQDFAREAFF	TGCGCCAGCAGCCAAGACTTTGCAAGAGAAGCTTTCTTT
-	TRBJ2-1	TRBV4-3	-	CASSPERNPYNEQFF	TGCGCCAGCAGCCCCGAGCGGAATCCCTACAATGAGCAGTTCTTC
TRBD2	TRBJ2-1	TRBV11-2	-	CASSFVRLASYNEQFF	TGTGCCAGCAGCTTCGTTAGACTAGCGTCCTACAATGAGCAGTTCTTC
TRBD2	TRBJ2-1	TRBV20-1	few	CSTGTSGDLGEQFF	TGCAGTACTGGGACTAGCGGGGACCTGGGGGAGCAGTTCTTC
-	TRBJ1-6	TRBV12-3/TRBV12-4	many	CASSLRASPLHF	TGTGCCAGCAGTTTACGGGCTTCACCCCTCCACTTT
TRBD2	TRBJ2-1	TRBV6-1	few	CASSNAGGGNEQFF	TGTGCCAGCAGTAACGCCGGGGGGGGGAATGAGCAGTTCTTC
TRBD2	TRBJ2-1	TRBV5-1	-	CASSFESGRGVYNEQFF	TGCGCCAGCAGCTTCGAAAGTGGGCGGGGGGTCTACAATGAGCAGTTCTTC
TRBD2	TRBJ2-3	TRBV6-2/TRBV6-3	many	CASSYGTSGRTQYF	TGTGCCAGCAGTTACGGTACTAGCGGGAGAACGCAGTATTTT
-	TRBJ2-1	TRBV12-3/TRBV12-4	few	CASSLEALSYNEQFF	TGTGCCAGCAGTTTAGAAGCTTTGTCCTACAATGAGCAGTTCTTC
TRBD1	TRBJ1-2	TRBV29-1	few	CSVENRGPSSYGYTF	TGCAGCGTTGAAAACAGGGGGCCTTCCTCCTATGGCTACACCTTC
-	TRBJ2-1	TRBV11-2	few	CASSLAVGLLRDEQFF	TGTGCCAGCAGCTTAGCGGTAGGACTTCTTAGGGATGAGCAGTTCTTC
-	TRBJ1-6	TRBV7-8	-	CASSLDGGGSPLHF	TGTGCCAGCAGCCTAGACGGAGGCGGGTCACCCCTCCACTTT
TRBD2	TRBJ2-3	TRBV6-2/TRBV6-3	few	CASSYSERMTSARAEDTQYF	TGTGCCAGCAGTTACTCCGAGCGAATGACTAGCGCGCGAGCGGAAGATACGCAGTATTTT
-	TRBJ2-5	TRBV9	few	CASSEGGARETQYF	TGTGCCAGCAGCGAAGGGGGGGCCCGAGAGACCCAGTACTTC
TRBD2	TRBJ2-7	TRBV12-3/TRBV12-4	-	CASSQALGGGRNEQYF	TGTGCCAGCAGTCAGGCCCTTGGCGGGGGGAGGAACGAGCAGTACTTC
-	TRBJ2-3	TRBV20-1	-	CSARDRADTQYF	TGCAGTGCTAGGGACCGGGCAGATACGCAGTATTTT
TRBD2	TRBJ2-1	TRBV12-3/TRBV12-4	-	CASSLEGLAGGNEQFF	TGTGCCAGCAGTTTAGAGGGACTAGCGGGGGGGAATGAGCAGTTCTTC
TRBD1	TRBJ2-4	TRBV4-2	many	CASSTRQGSSTIQYF	TGTGCCAGCAGCACCCGACAGGGTTCCAGCACCATTCAGTACTTC
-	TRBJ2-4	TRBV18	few	CASSQSGSKNIQYF	TGTGCCAGCTCACAATCGGGTAGTAAAAACATTCAGTACTTC
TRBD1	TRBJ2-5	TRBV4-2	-	CASSPRDRAFETQYF	TGTGCCAGCAGCCCCCGGGACAGGGCTTTCGAGACCCAGTACTTC
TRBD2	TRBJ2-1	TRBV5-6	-	CASSLGPGTSGRSPYNEQFF	TGTGCCAGCAGCTTGGGCCCTGGGACTAGCGGGAGGAGTCCCTACAATGAGCAGTTCTTC
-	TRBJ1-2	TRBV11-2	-	CASSLAGAANYGYTF	TGTGCCAGCAGCTTAGCGGGGGCGGCTAACTATGGCTACACCTTC
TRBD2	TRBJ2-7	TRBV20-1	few	CSAITSGLNYEQYF	TGCAGTGCTATCACTAGCGGGTTAAACTACGAGCAGTACTTC